This TCR beta chain was retrieved from a study of T cell repertoires in cytomegalovirus infection (dated by TCRdb to about 2019). Background on the whole study: Recently identified HLA-C-restricted CMV epitopes, whose presentation resists viral immunomodulation, were targeted by peptide stimulations together with well-studied HLA-B-restricted epitopes. Donor HLA type was relevant to the analysis, because carriage of CMV infection together with the matching HLA type was indicated by public TCR beta signatures.

Sequencing was carried out with an Illumina HiSeq 1500. The public reads were run again by TCRdb, first through fastp at Q25 and then through MiXCR, and only productive beta chains were kept. Each entry is one CDR3 protein sequence, shown with its most common DNA and genes. For this sample the table gives about 700,000 distinct CDR3 sequences, of which 30% to 40% were detected only once. The leading ten clones occupy about 20% of the sample. The treatment or condition label of this sample denotes: in vitro stimulation with specific CMV peptide epitopes to enrich CMV-specific T cells. This clonotype was counted between two and nine times. Its antigen is still unknown. Qualities for individual bases were not recorded, and no much larger clone is one base off. General findings and caveats noted by the study authors: In both this cohort and an independent roughly 350-donor cohort, the cumulative frequency of public TCR beta family members distinguished carriers of CMV infection plus the relevant HLA type. In the ex vivo response, HLA-C-restricted CMV-specific TCR beta clonotypes were dominant, and in two of eight donors the single most frequent clonotype came from this HLA-C-restricted group.

The sequenced sample was cultured PBMCs, obtained from culture after CMV antigen stimulation. The clonotype was recovered from a human donor in good health (CMV status not recorded). Some clones in this sample may be carry-over from other donors' samples.

The DNA sequence reads TGTGCCAGCAGCCGACTAGCGGGGGAACCCAATAATGAGCAGTTCTTC. This encodes CASSRLAGEPNNEQFF. The chain joins TRBV7-9 to TRBJ2-1, and TRBD2 matches 12 of the central bases. The CDR3 runs 16 amino acids, cysteine and phenylalanine included. CDR3 DNA is the only sequence kept; it has 48 bases, read in frame from the first base. CDR1 and CDR2, looked up from the germline V gene (reference sequence), are SEHNR and FQNEAQ. V lost 5 bases and J lost 7 bases, and the count of bases not matched to a germline gene is 9.